Described below is a single TCR beta chain sequence and its context. CDR1 is MNHEY and CDR2 is SVGEGT in the germline V gene. This CDR3 is built from 19 residues. V was pared by 0 bases and J by 2 bases, with 11 bases of the junction left unmatched. Per the original data handling: Reference gene primers were amplified, and this amplification served to estimate nucleated cell counts. Profiled with immunoSEQ multiplex PCR; TCRdb holds only in-frame clones, not every one. The V and J calls and the clone size are those of that table, but D and trimming were determined from the DNA. The sample holds about 140,000 clones; about four fifths are singletons and the top ten take roughly 1.5%. These data belong to a study of blood T cell repertoires in COVID-19. Study-wide context: COVID-19 samples from acute and convalescent phases originated in the United States, Italy and Spain. T cells, B-cell-depleted T cells, or PBMCs provided the cDNA or gDNA that served as material.

Material: peripheral blood. The V call is TRBV6-2 or TRBV6-3, the J call TRBJ2-3; 10 bases line up with TRBD2. This TCR came from a human donor in a cohort sampled during active COVID-19. CDR3 bases: TGTGCCAGCAGTTACTCTAGCGGGAGGCCCCTCCTAAACACAGATACGCAGTATTTT. The encoded protein is CASSYSSGRPLLNTDTQYF.